This T cell receptor beta chain comes out of a study of CD8 T cells in ankylosing spondylitis. Overall study results and limits: Earlier literature documents some of the motif variants in reactive arthritis synovial fluid and blood. Disease-linked clones reportedly showed significant enrichment in matched ankylosing spondylitis synovial fluid.

Quantitative molecular-barcoded 5'-RACE generated the TCR beta libraries. TCRdb passed the 5' RACE reads through MiXCR, listing each CDR3 protein once. Seen here are around 180,000 distinct CDR3 sequences, about 20% observed once, and the top ten hold approximately 4%. CDR3 size: 11 residues. V lost 1 base and J 5 bases, leaving 4 bases between the germline ends. The germline V gene encodes CDR1 DFQATT and CDR2 SNEGSKA (reference sequence). This clonotype was seen repeatedly, ten times or more. What it recognizes is unknown. The chain uses TRBV20-1 and TRBJ2-3; D is unresolved. The TCR comes from a male donor aged 5 to 30 with ankylosing spondylitis or in good health (not recorded which). The sample comprised blood, either unsorted or a sorted T cell fraction (not recorded which). CDR3 loop: CSARVVDTQYF. CDR3 nucleotides: TGCAGTGCTAGAGTTGTAGATACGCAGTATTTT.